These 21 T cell receptor beta chains originate from one sample sequenced in a study of T cell responses to AZD1222 COVID-19 vaccine. Using immunoSEQ multiplex PCR, the repertoire was profiled, and TCRdb retains in-frame clones only, with some absent. The table includes about 150,000 clones, more than 90% detected once. This material consisted of peripheral blood, taken on day 0 of AZD1222 vaccination. The receptors stem from an adult in good health.

V and J are TRBV7-2 and TRBJ1-2, with D possibly matching TRBD1 (5 bases). CDR1 SGHTA and CDR2 FQGNSA come from the germline V gene. The V end lost 1 base, the J end lost 6 bases, and 15 bases lay between the germline ends. There are 15 residues in the CDR3. The CDR3: CASSLDRVWGNGYTF. CDR3 DNA: TGTGCCAGCAGCTTAGATCGCGTCTGGGGGAATGGCTACACCTTC.

This clone has only one observation. This chain connects TRBV7-8 to TRBJ1-3, with D perhaps TRBD1 (5 bases). The germline gives CDR1 SGHVS, CDR2 FQNEAQ. Trimming cost V 1 base and J 4 bases, with 14 bases left between them. The length of the CDR3 is 16 residues. This CDR3 is CASSLVGEGSGNTIYF. The DNA of the CDR3 is TGTGCCAGCAGCTTAGTGGGGGAAGGGTCCGGAAACACCATATATTTT.

The genes are TRBV10-3 and TRBJ2-2; D gene uncertain. The V gene lost 4 bases and the J gene lost 4 bases, with 4 bases spanning the gap. The CDR3 extends over 12 amino acids. Per the germline V gene, CDR1 is ENHRY and CDR2 is SYGVKD. CDR3 sequence (DNA): TGTGCCATCAGTGGGACCACCGGGGAGCTGTTTTTT. As protein: CAISGTTGELFF.

Only a few counts were recorded for this clone. The chain is built from TRBV19 and TRBJ1-1; D possibly corresponds to TRBD1 (5 bases). Germline loops: CDR1 LNHDA, CDR2 SQIVND (reference sequence). This CDR3 is built from 14 residues. V was pared by 8 bases and J by 3 bases, with 16 bases between. The CDR3 DNA is TGTGCCAGTGGGACGTCGGCCGGGGACACTGAAGCTTTCTTT. Its translation is CASGTSAGDTEAFF. The full variable domain, in which reference TRBV19 and TRBJ1-1 provide the parts outside the CDR3, is DGGITQSPKYLFRKEGQNVTLSCEQNLNHDAMYWYRQDPGQGLRLIYYSQIVNDFQKGDIAEGYSVSREKKESFPLTVTSAQKNPTAFYLCASGTSAGDTEAFFGQGTRLTVV.

The chain employs TRBV5-1 and TRBJ1-1, with D tentatively TRBD1 (5 bases). V was clipped by 6 bases and J by 4 bases, with 10 bases between them. The CDR3 totals 12 residues. Germline values: CDR1 SGHRS, CDR2 YFSETQ. CDR3 residues: CASNGGVTEAFF. The CDR3 region has the DNA TGCGCCAGCAACGGGGGAGTCACTGAAGCTTTCTTT.

This clone has a single count. J is TRBJ2-2 and V is TRBV19; D may correspond to TRBD1 or TRBD2 (5 bases each). The germline V gene has CDR1 LNHDA and CDR2 SQIVND (reference sequence). The CDR3 is made up of 14 amino acids. Trimming stripped 3 bases from V and 3 bases from J, with 8 bases between. CDR3 DNA: TGTGCCAGTAGTATGGGGACGTACACCGGGGAGCTGTTTTTT. It yields the protein CASSMGTYTGELFF. Drawing the rest from reference TRBV19 and TRBJ2-2, the complete variable domain is DGGITQSPKYLFRKEGQNVTLSCEQNLNHDAMYWYRQDPGQGLRLIYYSQIVNDFQKGDIAEGYSVSREKKESFPLTVTSAQKNPTAFYLCASSMGTYTGELFFGEGSRLTVL.

The gene calls are TRBV2 and TRBJ2-3, with D perhaps TRBD1 (5 bases). The germline V gene has CDR1 SNHLY and CDR2 FYNNEI. With 6 bases removed from V and 2 bases from J, the gap between germline ends came to 21 bases. The CDR3 extends over 17 amino acids. The CDR3 nucleotides read TGTGCCAGCAGGCATCCCAGGGATACAACCTTCACAGATACGCAGTATTTT. This encodes CASRHPRDTTFTDTQYF.

The chain joins TRBV7-9 to TRBJ1-1; TRBD1 matches at 9 bases. Germline lookup yields CDR1 SEHNR and CDR2 FQNEAQ (reference sequence). The V and J ends lost 5 bases and 5 bases, in that order; junction bases with no gene match: 18. The CDR3 spans 18 residues. The CDR3 spells CASSPKEDRGKRETEAFF. The DNA for the CDR3 is TGTGCCAGCAGCCCGAAGGAGGACAGGGGTAAAAGGGAAACTGAAGCTTTCTTT.

The rearrangement uses TRBV4-2 and TRBJ2-1, with 7 bases aligning to TRBD1. V shed 0 bases, J shed 9 bases, and the junction held 5 bases outside the gene matches. This CDR3 region has 14 residues. Germline V lookup: CDR1 LGHNA, CDR2 YNFKEQ. In nucleotides, the CDR3 is TGTGCCAGCAGCCAAGACCCCCACAGGGGTGAGCAGTTCTTC. Amino acid sequence: CASSQDPHRGEQFF.

The chain has TRBV7-2 and TRBJ1-5; D is uncertain. Trimming cost V 5 bases and J 6 bases, with 14 bases left between them. CDR1 is SGHTA and CDR2 is FQGNSA in the germline V gene. This CDR3 region has 14 residues. DNA of the CDR3: TGTGCCAGCAGCCGCTGGCAGGCTGGTCAGCCCCAGCATTTT. Translation gives CASSRWQAGQPQHF.

The chain has TRBV30 and TRBJ1-2, with 7 nucleotides matching TRBD1. CDR3 size: 13 residues. The V segment lost 7 bases and the J segment 3 bases; nucleotides outside the gene matches: 8. The germline V gene has CDR1 GTSNPN and CDR2 SVGIG (reference sequence). Written as DNA, the CDR3 is TGTGCCTCCTCGAGGGGGCCTGACTATGGCTACACCTTC. Its protein product is CASSRGPDYGYTF.

In its sample, this clone was seen once. The chain employs TRBV25-1 and TRBJ1-1; D is ambiguous. Germline V gene sequence: CDR1 MGHDK, CDR2 SYGVNS. This CDR3 spans 13 amino acids. The V and J ends lost 6 bases and 3 bases respectively, with 11 bases between them. The CDR3 here is CASRVGRYTEAFF. The CDR3 region has the DNA TGTGCCAGCAGGGTCGGCAGATACACTGAAGCTTTCTTT.

The rearrangement joins TRBV18 to TRBJ2-2; 12 bases line up with TRBD2. V was clipped by 1 base and J by 0 bases; unmatched bases: 6. The CDR3 runs 19 residues. Germline V CDR1 and CDR2: KGHSH, LQKENI. The CDR3 coding sequence is TGTGCCAGCTCACCACTTCCTAGCGGGAGGGGGTCGAACACCGGGGAGCTGTTTTTT. Its protein is CASSPLPSGRGSNTGELFF.

The genes are TRBV3-1 (or the pseudogene TRBV3-2) and TRBJ2-2, with D unclear. In germline, CDR1 is LGHDT, CDR2 YNNKEL (reference sequence). Trimming took 6 bases from V and 6 from J, leaving 11 bases between them. The CDR3 length is 13 residues. CDR3 sequence reads: CASRVAVAGELFF. The CDR3 DNA is TGTGCCAGCAGGGTAGCAGTAGCCGGGGAGCTGTTTTTT.

The gene calls are TRBV24-1 and TRBJ2-2; 8 nucleotides align to TRBD1. V was clipped by 4 bases and J by 9 bases; unmatched bases: 9. This CDR3 has 15 residues. Germline V gives CDR1 KGHDR, CDR2 SFDVKD. CDR3 loop: CATSDQGAQNRELFF. The CDR3 nucleotides read TGTGCCACCAGTGACCAGGGGGCGCAAAACAGGGAGCTGTTTTTT.

This sequence joins TRBV10-2 and TRBJ2-1; D ambiguous. Trimming cost V 2 bases and J 3 bases, with 8 bases left between them. The CDR3 sequence is 14 residues long. CDR1 WSHSY and CDR2 SAAADI come from the germline V gene. The CDR3 is CASSEGPIYNEQFF. Here the CDR3 DNA reads TGCGCCAGCAGTGAGGGACCAATCTACAATGAGCAGTTCTTC.

This clone appeared once. V and J are TRBV11-1 and TRBJ1-1, with 8 bases aligning to TRBD1. The V gene's germline CDR1 is SGHAT and CDR2 FQDESV (reference sequence). The CDR3 runs to 15 residues. Trimming took 5 bases from V and 2 from J; bases not matched to a gene: 7. Here the CDR3 reads CASSPRTGRNTEAFF. The CDR3 nucleotides read TGTGCCAGCAGCCCCAGGACAGGGAGAAACACTGAAGCTTTCTTT. Supplemented by reference TRBV11-1 and TRBJ1-1, the full variable domain reads EAEVAQSPRYKITEKSQAVAFWCDPISGHATLYWYRQILGQGPELLVQFQDESVVDDSQLPKDRFSAERLKGVDSTLKIQPAELGDSAMYLCASSPRTGRNTEAFFGQGTRLTVV.

The DNA for the CDR3 is TGTGCCAGCAGCCCAAAGATAAGTGGCTACACCTTC. Residues: CASSPKISGYTF. This chain links TRBV6-5 with TRBJ1-2; D unresolved. The germline CDR1 and CDR2 sequences are MNHEY and SVGAGI. V was trimmed by 6 bases and J by 7 bases, leaving 12 bases between them. CDR3 length: 12 amino acids.

This chain uses TRBV18 with TRBJ2-3; no definite D call. Trimming left V 4 bases short and J 2 bases short, with 1 base between. CDR3 length: 11 residues. Germline V CDR1 and CDR2: KGHSH, LQKENI. The CDR3, as DNA: TGTGCCAGCTCACTCACAGATACGCAGTATTTT. Amino acids: CASSLTDTQYF.

The chain recombines TRBV19 with TRBJ1-1; possibly TRBD1 for D (5 bases). V was pared by 0 bases and J by 4 bases, with 15 bases between. CDR1 LNHDA and CDR2 SQIVND come from the germline V gene (reference sequence). CDR3 length: 16 residues. The CDR3 nucleotides are TGTGCCAGTAGTATAGATCGATCCCGAGGGACCACTGAAGCTTTCTTT. Encoded protein: CASSIDRSRGTTEAFF.

This clone has more than one count but fewer than ten. This is likely a read error, given that the CDR3 carries no conserved phenylalanine or tryptophan at its end. Because the CDR3's place on the DNA is in doubt, the DNA is left out and the CDR3 is given as listed by TCRdb. This chain uses TRBV27 with TRBJ1-2. Germline lookup yields CDR1 MNHEY and CDR2 SMNVEV (reference sequence). With termini counted, the CDR3 has 8 amino acids. CDR3: CASGGMGL.